Shown below are 2 T cell receptor beta chains from a single sample sequenced in a study of beta chain features in type 1 diabetes. As every portion of the isolated RNA was reverse transcribed, the sequencing read expressed TCRB transcripts. Assay used: immunoSEQ multiplex PCR; TCRdb lists only in-frame clones, some missing. The sample yields 110,000 to 150,000 clones, less than 8.5% seen once. Sequences were obtained from central memory CD4+ T cells from blood. The receptors derive from a woman between 25 and 40 years old in good health.

This clone turned up a few times. CDR3 nucleotides: TGTGCCAGCAGCTTAAGGAGTAATGAGCAGTTCTTC. This encodes CASSLRSNEQFF. The chain uses TRBV7-3 and TRBJ2-1; D not resolved. Per the germline V gene, CDR1 is SGHTA and CDR2 is FQGTGA. V was shortened by 1 base and J by 7 bases, with 5 bases between the two germline ends. There are 12 residues in the CDR3.

This clone came up a few times. The chain links TRBV14 to TRBJ2-7, with D perhaps matching TRBD1 (6 bases). Trimming pared 1 base from V and 0 bases from J, leaving 10 bases between. Germline assignment: CDR1 SGHDN and CDR2 FVKESK. The CDR3 is 15 residues long. CDR3 residues: CASSQAQGISYEQYF. CDR3 DNA sequence: TGTGCCAGCAGCCAAGCTCAGGGGATCTCCTACGAGCAGTACTTC.